This T cell receptor beta chain originates from a study of shared clonotypes between healthy human individuals. In the authors' workflow: Junction-only sequences without quality scores came from ImmunoSEQ, so filtering differed. Libraries were prepared by immunoSEQ multiplex PCR; TCRdb keeps only in-frame clonotypes and omits some of them. The V and J calls and clone size are taken from that table; D and trimming were inferred from the DNA. The sample holds 950,000 to 1,100,000 clones, about 76% seen once. The authors divided CD4+ cells into CD45RA+ naive and CD45RA-negative memory subsets. The V and J ends lost 1 base and 10 bases respectively, with 10 bases between them. The CDR3 has 13 residues. From germline, CDR1 is SGHAT and CDR2 FQNNGV.

The chain joins TRBV11-2 to TRBJ1-4, with unresolved D. The sample taken for sequencing was memory CD4+ T cells sorted from blood. Subset described: CD45RA-negative fraction. This receptor was taken from a man between 18 and 29 years old in good health. CDR3 sequence (DNA): TGTGCCAGCAGCTTAGGCCGGGGTATAAAACTGTTTTTT. Its protein is CASSLGRGIKLFF.